The following is a T cell receptor beta chain sequence with its context. What it recognizes is unknown. Losses at the gene ends were 5 bases for V and 6 bases for J; bases not matched to a gene: 13. Germline lookup yields CDR1 SGHVS and CDR2 FQNEAQ. The CDR3 contains 16 residues. The data were obtained in a study of CD8+CD57+ T cells in acquired aplastic anemia. General study findings and limits: Patients and controls had CD8+ Simpson's diversity values that were not significantly distinct.

The template used for profiling TCR beta VDJ and CDR3 was genomic DNA. TCRdb passed the reads through MiXCR, listing each CDR3 protein once. There are around 130,000 distinct CDR3 sequences in the sample; 55% to 70% occur only once, and under 35% lies in the top ten. Before being chosen for sequencing, patients had shown CD8+CD57+ cell expansion by flow cytometry. The receptor's source is a human donor with aplastic anemia. The chain has TRBV7-8 and TRBJ2-3; TRBD2 aligns across 8 bases. What was sequenced was sorted CD4+, CD8+, or CD8+CD57+ T cells (not recorded which) from PBMCs. CDR3 sequence: CASSITGTRRSDTQYF. The CDR3 nucleotides read TGTGCCAGCAGCATTACCGGGACTAGGAGATCGGATACGCAGTATTTT.